Shown below are 22 T cell receptor beta chains from a single sample sequenced in a study of T cell responses to AZD1222 COVID-19 vaccine. The repertoire was sequenced with immunoSEQ multiplex PCR; TCRdb's copy has only in-frame clones and lacks some. The table records around 170,000 clones, 90% of them present only once. Sequences were derived from peripheral blood, sampled on day 0 of AZD1222 vaccination. The receptors originated from an adult in good health.

The rearrangement uses TRBV5-8 and TRBJ1-4; D unclear. Germline CDR1 SGHTS, CDR2 YDEGEE. The CDR3 runs to 11 residues. Trimming took off 5 bases at V and 13 bases at J, with 12 bases between the two ends. CDR3 sequence reads: CASSSARLLFF. The CDR3 DNA is TGTGCCAGCAGTTCAGCTCGTTTACTGTTTTTT. The variable domain in full, completed from reference TRBV5-8 and TRBJ1-4, reads EAGVTQSPTHLIKTRGQQATLRCSPISGHTSVYWYQQALGLGLQFLLWYDEGEERNRGNFPPRFSGRQFPNYSSELNVNALELEDSALYLCASSSARLLFFGSGTQLSVL.

The chain links TRBV4-3 to TRBJ1-4, with TRBD1 as a possible D gene (6 bases). The V gene's germline CDR1 is LGHNA and CDR2 YSLEER. There are 16 residues in the CDR3. The V and J ends lost 4 bases and 8 bases respectively, with 20 bases between them. The CDR3 DNA sequence: TGCGCCAGCAGCCGTCTTGTGAGCGACAGGAAGGAAAAACTGTTTTTT. Residues: CASSRLVSDRKEKLFF.

The chain recombines TRBV5-1 with TRBJ1-2, with TRBD1 matching 8 bases. This CDR3 is 11 amino acids long. V was clipped by 7 bases and J by 9 bases; unmatched bases: 5. CDR1 is SGHRS, CDR2 YFSETQ, per germline. This CDR3 reads CASGNRGSYTF. DNA for the CDR3: TGCGCCAGCGGGAACAGGGGGAGCTACACCTTC.

The chain uses TRBV6-2 or TRBV6-3 and TRBJ1-1; D gene ambiguous. CDR1 is MNHEY, CDR2 SVGEGT, per germline. V was trimmed by 3 bases and J by 1 base, leaving 6 bases between them. CDR3 length equals 13 residues. CDR3 sequence (DNA): TGTGCCAGCAGTTATCGGAAGAACACTGAAGCTTTCTTT. Translation: CASSYRKNTEAFF.

This chain connects TRBV5-1 to TRBJ1-4; D possibly corresponds to TRBD1 (5 bases). Germline V lookup: CDR1 SGHRS, CDR2 YFSETQ. V was shortened by 2 bases and J by 8 bases, with 16 bases between the two germline ends. CDR3 length equals 15 residues. The CDR3 DNA sequence: TGCGCCAGCAGCTTCGGGGTAGGGGTGGCCGAAAAACTGTTTTTT. It codes for CASSFGVGVAEKLFF.

This clone showed up just once. The chain is built from TRBV7-9 and TRBJ2-1; no firm D call. Trimming pared 2 bases from V and 7 bases from J, leaving 9 bases between. The CDR3 loop spans 13 amino acids. Germline CDR1 is SEHNR and CDR2 is FQNEAQ (reference sequence). The DNA of the CDR3 is TGTGCCAGCAGCTTAACTACAGCGAATGAGCAGTTCTTC. It yields the protein CASSLTTANEQFF.

Regarding this clone: The sample has other DNA sequences that encode this CDR3 too. The V call is TRBV2, the J call TRBJ2-1, with D maybe TRBD1 (6 bases). Germline loops: CDR1 SNHLY, CDR2 FYNNEI. V lost 6 bases and J 3 bases, leaving 6 bases between the germline ends. This CDR3 contains 12 residues. In DNA, the CDR3 is TGTGCCAGCAGGGACAGCTACAATGAGCAGTTCTTC. Translated: CASRDSYNEQFF.

For the CDR3, the DNA is TGTGCCAGCAGCTCACTACAGGGGGCAGACGAGCAGTACTTC. Its translation is CASSSLQGADEQYF. This chain links TRBV5-5 with TRBJ2-7, with 9 positions matching TRBD1. CDR1 and CDR2 (germline): SGHKS, YYEKEE (reference sequence). V trimming: 3 bases; J trimming: 5 bases; junction bases outside the gene matches: 6. There are 14 residues in the CDR3. The full variable domain, rest sourced from reference TRBV5-5 and TRBJ2-7, is DAGVTQSPTHLIKTRGQQVTLRCSPISGHKSVSWYQQVLGQGPQFIFQYYEKEERGRGNFPDRFSARQFPNYSSELNVNALLLGDSALYLCASSSLQGADEQYFGPGTRLTVT.

The V and J genes are TRBV2 and TRBJ1-6, with 8 bases aligning to TRBD1. J lost 0 bases, V lost 5 bases, and 15 bases had no gene match. CDR1 and CDR2 (germline): SNHLY, FYNNEI. CDR3 length: 20 residues. CDR3 bases: TGTGCCAGCAGTACCCCCGTCGGGACAGGTTGGAGCTCCTATAATTCACCCCTCCACTTT. This encodes CASSTPVGTGWSSYNSPLHF.

This chain links TRBV7-2 with TRBJ1-2; 7 bases fit TRBD1. Germline loops: CDR1 SGHTA, CDR2 FQGNSA. The CDR3 totals 13 residues. V gave up 4 bases and J gave up 7 bases; unmatched junction bases: 6. The CDR3 sequence: CASSSGTAVGYTF. The CDR3 coding sequence is TGTGCCAGCAGCTCCGGGACAGCCGTTGGCTACACCTTC.

The rearrangement uses TRBV2 and TRBJ1-1; the match to TRBD1 covers 9 bases. Germline CDR1 and CDR2: SNHLY and FYNNEI. With 6 bases clipped from V and 1 base from J, the junction kept 3 bases outside the gene matches. CDR3 size: 14 residues. CDR3 bases: TGTGCCAGCAGGCAGGGACAGGGGAACACTGAAGCTTTCTTT. Protein sequence: CASRQGQGNTEAFF.

This clone was recorded only once. The rearrangement uses TRBV3-1 (or the pseudogene TRBV3-2) and TRBJ2-6, with D possibly TRBD2 on 6 matching bases. The germline V and J ends were trimmed by 8 bases and 1 base, with 18 bases remaining between them. In germline, CDR1 is LGHDT, CDR2 YNNKEL (reference sequence). The CDR3 length is 17 residues. CDR3 DNA sequence: TGTGCCAGCCGGAGGGGCGTCGTATTTTCTGGGGCCAACGTCCTGACTTTC. Its translation: CASRRGVVFSGANVLTF.

The J gene is TRBJ2-7, the V gene TRBV27, with D perhaps TRBD1 or TRBD2 (5 bases each). The CDR3 extends over 15 amino acids. V lost 3 bases and J lost 6, with 18 bases in between. In germline, CDR1 is MNHEY, CDR2 SMNVEV (reference sequence). CDR3 bases: TGTGCCAGCAGTTTCCGAAGAACCGGGACCTTCGAGCAGTACTTC. This sequence encodes CASSFRRTGTFEQYF.

The chain is built from TRBV29-1 and TRBJ1-1; 9 positions match TRBD1. The CDR3 has 15 amino acids. Germline values: CDR1 SQVTM, CDR2 ANQGSEA. The J segment lost 4 bases and the V segment lost 6 bases, leaving 12 bases of the junction unmatched. CDR3 in amino acids: CSVGGQGVPGTEAFF. CDR3 nucleotides: TGCAGCGTAGGGGGACAGGGCGTCCCTGGCACTGAAGCTTTCTTT.

This clone was observed a handful of times. This chain connects TRBV5-1 to TRBJ1-1; D is unclear. CDR1 is SGHRS and CDR2 is YFSETQ in the germline V gene. V was clipped by 0 bases and J by 4 bases, with 10 bases between them. The CDR3 runs to 14 residues. CDR3 nucleotides: TGCGCCAGCAGCTTGGAGGGCCCGCGCACTGAAGCTTTCTTT. Its protein is CASSLEGPRTEAFF.

The chain combines TRBV10-3 with TRBJ2-2, with D possibly called TRBD1 or TRBD2 (5 bases each). Trimming removed 6 bases at V and 6 bases at J, with 23 bases between. The germline gives CDR1 ENHRY, CDR2 SYGVKD. The CDR3 loop spans 17 amino acids. The CDR3 reads CAIRAWAVIWDAGELFF. CDR3 DNA sequence: TGTGCCATCAGGGCTTGGGCCGTCATATGGGACGCCGGGGAGCTGTTTTTT.

This clone was observed a single time. The rearrangement uses TRBV6-5 and TRBJ1-2; 7 bases align to TRBD1. CDR3 length equals 14 residues. The V and J ends lost 3 bases and 8 bases, in that order; junction bases with no gene match: 9. Germline CDR1 is MNHEY and CDR2 is SVGAGI. CDR3 bases: TGTGCCAGCAGTTATGACGGGACACAGGGGGGCTACACCTTC. This gives the protein CASSYDGTQGGYTF.

The count of this clone is one. This chain uses TRBV27 with TRBJ2-5; D gene unclear. V was shortened by 2 bases and J by 7 bases, with 11 bases between the two germline ends. The CDR3 covers 13 residues. The germline gives CDR1 MNHEY, CDR2 SMNVEV (reference sequence). CDR3 protein: CASSLQRLGTQYF. The CDR3 DNA reads TGTGCCAGCAGTTTACAGCGTTTGGGGACCCAGTACTTC.

This chain connects TRBV3-1 (or the pseudogene TRBV3-2) to TRBJ1-4; 7 bases match TRBD1. Germline-derived CDR1 and CDR2 are LGHDT and YNNKEL (reference sequence). The CDR3 runs 16 residues. V shed 2 bases, J shed 8 bases, and the junction held 11 bases outside the gene matches. CDR3 sequence: CASSQRRGRHGEKLFF. DNA for the CDR3: TGTGCCAGCAGCCAAAGGAGGGGGCGTCATGGAGAAAAACTGTTTTTT.

The rearrangement joins TRBV3-1 (or the pseudogene TRBV3-2) to TRBJ1-1, with D possibly TRBD1 on 5 matching bases. CDR1 is LGHDT and CDR2 is YNNKEL in the germline V gene (reference sequence). Trimming removed 1 base from V and 1 base from J, with 10 bases in between. This CDR3 is built from 15 residues. CDR3 residues: CASSQGTTWNTEAFF. CDR3 sequence (DNA): TGTGCCAGCAGCCAAGGGACAACTTGGAACACTGAAGCTTTCTTT.

The genes are TRBV6-2 or TRBV6-3 and TRBJ1-3; D gene unclear. The V gene's germline CDR1 is MNHEY and CDR2 SVGEGT. There are 16 residues in the CDR3. With 0 bases removed from V and 0 bases from J, the gap between germline ends came to 9 bases. The DNA of the CDR3 is TGTGCCAGCAGTTACTCCCCCGGGTCCTCTGGAAACACCATATATTTT. The encoded protein is CASSYSPGSSGNTIYF.

This clone has more than one count but fewer than ten. The V call is TRBV18, the J call TRBJ2-7, with TRBD2 matching over 11 bases. CDR1 is KGHSH, CDR2 LQKENI, per germline. V shed 2 bases and J 4 bases; nucleotides not matched to a gene: 4. CDR3 length: 15 amino acids. The CDR3 sequence is CASSPASGGRYEQYF. The CDR3 DNA reads as TGTGCCAGCTCACCAGCTAGCGGGGGGCGATACGAGCAGTACTTC.